The 10 T cell receptor beta chains below were found in one sample sequenced in a study of T cell responses to AZD1222 COVID-19 vaccine. Only in-frame clones appear in the TCRdb table, and some are missing; sequencing was by immunoSEQ multiplex PCR. The sample includes some 130,000 clones, approximately 90% seen only once; the top ten take 1.5% to 2%. The specimen comprised peripheral blood, sampled on day 0 of AZD1222 vaccination. Every receptor here comes from an adult in good health.

The chain employs TRBV15 and TRBJ1-5; D is perhaps TRBD1 (5 bases). Looked up from germline, CDR1 is LNHNV and CDR2 is YYDKDF (reference sequence). This CDR3 has 17 amino acids. V dropped 0 bases and J dropped 3 bases, with 15 bases sitting between them. The chain's CDR3 is CATSRDATGGSNQPQHF. CDR3 nucleotides: TGTGCCACCAGCAGAGATGCGACGGGGGGGTCCAATCAGCCCCAGCATTTT.

J is TRBJ2-5 and V is TRBV7-2, with D unclear. V shed 1 base and J shed 4 bases, with 13 bases lying between them. This CDR3 has 15 amino acids. Germline loops: CDR1 SGHTA, CDR2 FQGNSA. CDR3 bases: TGTGCCAGCAGCTTAGGTTTAGGGAATATAGAGACCCAGTACTTC. Encoded protein: CASSLGLGNIETQYF.

The chain carries TRBV7-3 and TRBJ2-3; a possible D gene is TRBD1 (5 bases). The CDR3 totals 12 residues. Germline assignment: CDR1 SGHTA and CDR2 FQGTGA. V lost 5 bases to trimming and J lost 10 bases, with 13 bases between them. CDR3 nucleotides: TGTGCCAGCAGCCATCCGCAGGGTGCGCAGTATTTT. It yields the protein CASSHPQGAQYF.

The chain recombines TRBV4-3 with TRBJ2-1; tentatively, D is TRBD1 (5 bases). With 0 bases removed from V and 7 bases from J, the gap between germline ends came to 16 bases. Germline CDR1 LGHNA, CDR2 YSLEER. The CDR3 covers 16 residues. Here the CDR3 reads CASSQDNGQLWNEQFF. For the CDR3, the DNA is TGCGCCAGCAGCCAAGATAACGGACAACTTTGGAATGAGCAGTTCTTC.

V gene TRBV27 combines with J gene TRBJ2-7; the D is unclear. V shed 3 bases and J shed 6 bases, with 15 bases lying between them. Germline-derived CDR1 and CDR2 are MNHEY and SMNVEV (reference sequence). The CDR3 contains 14 residues. The CDR3 sequence is CASSFSPRLGEQYF. DNA for the CDR3: TGTGCCAGCAGTTTCAGCCCGAGGTTGGGCGAGCAGTACTTC.

The chain is built from TRBV21-1 and TRBJ1-5; the table's TRBD1 call for D was not verified on the DNA. TRBV21-1 is assigned pseudogene status. The CDR3 consists of 17 residues. CDR3 sequence: CASSKDWGRTESQPQHF. The CDR3 nucleotides read TGTGCCAGCAGCAAAGATTGGGGACGGACAGAAAGTCAGCCCCAGCATTTT.

This clone was seen just once. The V call is TRBV2, the J call TRBJ1-2; TRBD1 is a possible D gene (5 bases). Germline CDR1 reads SNHLY; CDR2 reads FYNNEI. CDR3 length equals 11 residues. V shed 10 bases and J shed 6 bases, with 12 bases lying between them. The CDR3 DNA sequence: TGTGCCACCCGAAAGGGGAATGGCTACACCTTC. It specifies CATRKGNGYTF.

J is TRBJ1-5 and V is TRBV27; TRBD1 aligns across 7 bases. V gave up 5 bases and J gave up 7 bases; unmatched junction bases: 17. Germline CDR1 and CDR2: MNHEY and SMNVEV (reference sequence). The CDR3 has 17 amino acids. CDR3 sequence: CASSPIQTGTSGQPQHF. The CDR3 DNA reads as TGTGCCAGCAGTCCCATACAGACAGGGACGTCAGGGCAGCCCCAGCATTTT.

The rearrangement uses TRBV18 and TRBJ2-7, with 9 bases lining up with TRBD2. The J segment lost 4 bases and the V segment lost 0 bases, leaving 4 bases of the junction unmatched. In germline, CDR1 is KGHSH, CDR2 LQKENI. The CDR3 runs to 15 residues. CDR3 nucleotide sequence: TGTGCCAGCTCACCACCTAGCGGGAGTACTTACGAGCAGTACTTC. Its translation is CASSPPSGSTYEQYF.

This chain connects TRBV19 to TRBJ2-5; 7 bases agree with TRBD1. V shed 4 bases, J shed 2 bases, and the junction held 4 bases outside the gene matches. The CDR3 is made up of 14 amino acids. From germline, CDR1 is LNHDA and CDR2 SQIVND (reference sequence). The CDR3 protein is CASSRKDRQETQYF. The CDR3 nucleotides are TGTGCCAGTAGTAGGAAGGACAGGCAAGAGACCCAGTACTTC.